These 27 T cell receptor beta chains were sequenced from one sample in a study of blood T cells in healthy people across ages (dated by TCRdb to the mid-2010s). The library was made by 5' RACE. Reads for this sample came from an Illumina HiSeq 2500. A second about 7 to 11 cycle PCR used a sample-barcoded 5' primer and a J-beta primer mix. TCRdb handled the public reads itself, with Q25 trimming in fastp and clone calling in MiXCR, and kept productive beta chains. CDR3 protein sequences are deduplicated, and each keeps its most common genes and DNA. The sample table shows 650,000 to 800,000 distinct CDR3 sequences, and 44% are seen once. Around 18% of the sample lies in the top ten. Material: blood. The source is a man aged 55 to 70 in good health.

CDR3 protein: CASSLTGVYGYTF. CDR3 nucleotide sequence: TGTGCCAGCAGTTTGACAGGGGTCTATGGCTACACCTTC. V is TRBV12-3 or TRBV12-4 and J is TRBJ1-2; 8 positions agree with TRBD1. This CDR3 contains 13 residues. V was clipped by 3 bases and J by 4 bases; unmatched bases: 1.

This clonotype has a handful of counts. The DNA of the CDR3 is TGCGCCAGCAGTGAGAAGCAAGAGACCCAGTACTTC. Its protein is CASSEKQETQYF. This rearrangement joins TRBV10-2 to TRBJ2-5; D gene uncertain. The CDR3 has 12 residues. Germline-derived CDR1 and CDR2 are WSHSY and SAAADI. V was clipped by 2 bases and J by 2 bases, with 3 bases between them.

This clonotype has ten or more counts. The chain employs TRBV20-1 and TRBJ2-1, with 7 positions matching TRBD1. The germline V gene has CDR1 DFQATT and CDR2 SNEGSKA (reference sequence). The CDR3 is 16 amino acids. The ends lost 3 bases at V and 4 bases at J; junction bases unmatched: 12. CDR3 DNA sequence: TGCAGTGCTAGTAGTACAACAGGGGCGGGTTACAATGAGCAGTTCTTC. Translated: CSASSTTGAGYNEQFF.

The V call is TRBV30, the J call TRBJ2-3; TRBD2 matches 7 bases. Trimming at V came to 3 bases and at J to 0 bases, leaving 15 bases not matched to a gene. Looked up from germline, CDR1 is GTSNPN and CDR2 is SVGIG (reference sequence). The CDR3 covers 18 residues. The CDR3 DNA reads as TGTGCCTGGAGCGTATCTCCCAACCTAGCGGCCAGCACAGATACGCAGTATTTT. As protein: CAWSVSPNLAASTDTQYF.

This clonotype was counted between two and nine times. The chain employs TRBV20-1 and TRBJ2-5, with TRBD2 matching over 9 bases. The CDR3 spans 15 residues. Germline-derived CDR1 and CDR2 are DFQATT and SNEGSKA (reference sequence). V shed 3 bases and J 4 bases; nucleotides not matched to a gene: 9. DNA for the CDR3: TGCAGTGCTAGGGAAAGCGGGGGGCTAGGAGAGACCCAGTACTTC. It encodes CSARESGGLGETQYF.

This sequence joins TRBV5-1 and TRBJ2-2; TRBD1 aligns across 7 bases. The germline V gene encodes CDR1 SGHRS and CDR2 YFSETQ. This CDR3 is built from 16 residues. Trimming at V came to 4 bases and at J to 1 base, leaving 7 bases not matched to a gene. For the CDR3, the DNA is TGCGCCAGCAGCCCCTGGGGACAGCAGAACACCGGGGAGCTGTTTTTT. Translation gives CASSPWGQQNTGELFF.

This chain uses TRBV4-3 with TRBJ2-2; D is possibly TRBD1 or TRBD2 (6 bases each). The CDR3 is 14 amino acids. V was clipped by 3 bases and J by 6 bases, with 11 bases between them. Germline values: CDR1 LGHNA, CDR2 YSLEER. The CDR3, as DNA: TGCGCCAGCAGCCACCCGGGGGCCCCCGGGGAGCTGTTTTTT. It translates to CASSHPGAPGELFF.

This clonotype was counted ten times or more. This sequence joins TRBV7-2 and TRBJ2-1; 8 nucleotides match TRBD2. The CDR3 runs to 15 residues. With V trimmed by 5 bases and J by 5 bases, 8 bases remained unmatched. In germline, CDR1 is SGHTA, CDR2 FQGNSA. This CDR3 is CASSPRTSSHNEQFF. The CDR3 DNA follows: TGTGCCAGCAGCCCTCGGACTAGCAGCCACAATGAGCAGTTCTTC.

This clonotype appeared a few times. This chain connects TRBV15 to TRBJ2-1; 9 bases agree with TRBD1. This CDR3 has 16 residues. The germline V gene encodes CDR1 LNHNV and CDR2 YYDKDF (reference sequence). J gave up 6 bases and V 1 base, and 7 bases lay outside the gene matches. The CDR3, as DNA: TGTGCCACCAGCAGAGGCCGGGACAGGGCCACCAATGAGCAGTTCTTC. It specifies CATSRGRDRATNEQFF. Filled out from reference TRBV15 and TRBJ2-1, the complete variable domain reads DAMVIQNPRYQVTQFGKPVTLSCSQTLNHNVMYWYQQKSSQAPKLLFHYYDKDFNNEADTPDNFQSRRPNTSFCFLDIRSPGLGDTAMYLCATSRGRDRATNEQFFGPGTRLTVL.

The rearrangement joins TRBV28 to TRBJ1-5; possibly TRBD1 for D (5 bases). The CDR3 totals 15 residues. V lost 3 bases and J lost 4, with 13 bases in between. CDR1 is MDHEN, CDR2 SYDVKM, per germline. CDR3 nucleotide sequence: TGTGCCAGCAGTTTTGGGGCCGTGGAGAATCAGCCCCAGCATTTT. Encoded protein: CASSFGAVENQPQHF.

The chain employs TRBV12-3 or TRBV12-4 and TRBJ2-5; no clear D. The DNA matches TRBJ2-7 better at its end, which makes the J call doubtful. The CDR3 runs 15 residues. The CDR3 is CASSLQAGLGYEQYF. The DNA for the CDR3 is TGTGCCAGCAGTTTGCAGGCCGGGCTCGGCTACGAGCAGTACTTC.

This chain joins TRBV15 and TRBJ2-1; 9 nucleotides line up with TRBD2. Germline V CDR1 and CDR2: LNHNV, YYDKDF (reference sequence). V trimming: 3 bases; J trimming: 6 bases; junction bases outside the gene matches: 6. The CDR3 has 15 residues. Here the CDR3 reads CATSRGSGGRNEQFF. CDR3 nucleotide sequence: TGTGCCACCAGCAGGGGCAGCGGGGGGCGCAATGAGCAGTTCTTC.

The CDR3 loop is CSVEEPGPGAFF. The CDR3, as DNA: TGCAGCGTTGAAGAACCAGGCCCTGGAGCTTTCTTT. The V gene is TRBV29-1, the J gene TRBJ1-1, with D uncertain. The CDR3 is 12 residues long. The V gene lost 0 bases and the J gene lost 10 bases, with 12 bases spanning the gap. Per germline, CDR1 SQVTM and CDR2 ANQGSEA.

The V and J genes are TRBV30 and TRBJ2-3; 7 nucleotides align to TRBD2. Germline-derived CDR1 and CDR2 are GTSNPN and SVGIG (reference sequence). The CDR3 totals 16 residues. Losses at the gene ends were 1 base for V and 0 bases for J; bases not matched to a gene: 7. CDR3 DNA sequence: TGTGCCTGGAGTGGCGGGGGATTTATGAGCACAGATACGCAGTATTTT. Its translation is CAWSGGGFMSTDTQYF.

The J gene is TRBJ2-3, the V gene TRBV6-5, with 9 nucleotides matching TRBD1. V trimming: 6 bases; J trimming: 8 bases; junction bases outside the gene matches: 12. Looked up from germline, CDR1 is MNHEY and CDR2 is SVGAGI. This CDR3 has 15 residues. For the CDR3, the DNA is TGTGCCAGCAGCCCCGACAGGGGGTTCTTTGCTACGCAGTATTTT. Amino acid sequence: CASSPDRGFFATQYF.

This chain uses TRBV7-9 with TRBJ1-4, with D possibly matching TRBD1 (5 bases). Germline V gene data show CDR1 as SEHNR and CDR2 as FQNEAQ (reference sequence). The length of the CDR3 is 15 residues. The ends were cut back, 1 base at V and 8 bases at J, with 14 bases in the middle. The CDR3 is CASSLGNAEGEKLFF. CDR3 nucleotide sequence: TGTGCCAGCAGCTTAGGGAACGCCGAGGGGGAAAAACTGTTTTTT. Full variable domain (outside the CDR3, taken from reference TRBV7-9 and TRBJ1-4): DTGVSQNPRHKITKRGQNVTFRCDPISEHNRLYWYRQTLGQGPEFLTYFQNEAQLEKSRLLSDRFSAERPKGSFSTLEIQRTEQGDSAMYLCASSLGNAEGEKLFFGSGTQLSVL.

This clonotype has more than one count but fewer than ten. The rearrangement uses TRBV4-3 and TRBJ2-4, with TRBD2 matching over 10 bases. The trim removed 5 bases at V and 6 bases at J, leaving 7 bases unmatched. This CDR3 contains 15 residues. Germline values: CDR1 LGHNA, CDR2 YSLEER. The chain's CDR3 is CASSSGAGGPNIQYF. DNA for the CDR3: TGCGCCAGCAGCAGCGGAGCGGGGGGGCCAAACATTCAGTACTTC.

The chain recombines TRBV6-1 with TRBJ2-2, with a tentative D call TRBD1 (5 bases). Trimming pared 2 bases from V and 6 bases from J, leaving 13 bases between. CDR1 is MNHNS, CDR2 SASEGT, per germline. The length of the CDR3 is 15 residues. The CDR3 coding sequence is TGTGCCAGCAGTGAAATAGGGGTCTCGGCCGGGGAGCTGTTTTTT. It specifies CASSEIGVSAGELFF.

As DNA, the CDR3 is TGTGCCACCAGCACTGACAGGGGCGGTGGCTACGAGCAGTACTTC. It codes for CATSTDRGGGYEQYF. The gene calls are TRBV15 and TRBJ2-5; 8 bases align to TRBD1. The closer fit of TRBJ2-7 to the DNA end suggests the J call may be wrong. The CDR3 has 15 residues. Germline V CDR1 and CDR2: LNHNV, YYDKDF (reference sequence).

The V gene is TRBV19, the J gene TRBJ1-2, with 8 bases that match TRBD1. CDR1 and CDR2 from the germline V gene are LNHDA and SQIVND (reference sequence). V shed 2 bases, J shed 4 bases, and the junction held 6 bases outside the gene matches. The CDR3 extends over 15 amino acids. The CDR3: CASSISTGEPYGYTF. The CDR3 DNA reads TGTGCCAGTAGTATATCGACAGGGGAGCCCTATGGCTACACCTTC. Using reference TRBV19 and TRBJ1-2 for the parts outside the CDR3, the full variable domain is DGGITQSPKYLFRKEGQNVTLSCEQNLNHDAMYWYRQDPGQGLRLIYYSQIVNDFQKGDIAEGYSVSREKKESFPLTVTSAQKNPTAFYLCASSISTGEPYGYTFGSGTRLTVV.

J is TRBJ1-5 and V is TRBV12-3 or TRBV12-4; D is possibly TRBD1 (5 bases). CDR3 length: 15 amino acids. Between the trimmed V and J ends, which lost 4 bases and 2 bases, there was a span of 12 bases. The CDR3 loop reads CASSSAGPGNQPQHF. Here the CDR3 DNA reads TGTGCCAGCAGTTCCGCGGGGCCGGGCAATCAGCCCCAGCATTTT.

The chain joins TRBV5-1 to TRBJ2-5; D is uncertain. The CDR3 is 12 residues long. The germline V gene encodes CDR1 SGHRS and CDR2 YFSETQ. Trimming left V 4 bases short and J 4 bases short, with 8 bases between. The CDR3 DNA is TGCGCCAGCAGCCCTGAAAGAGAGACCCAGTACTTC. Translated, it gives CASSPERETQYF.

This clonotype was detected only a few times. This chain links TRBV5-1 with TRBJ2-3; D is ambiguous. This CDR3 has 11 residues. The germline V gene has CDR1 SGHRS and CDR2 YFSETQ. With 10 bases removed from V and 2 bases from J, the gap between germline ends came to 8 bases. The CDR3 is CASQDTDTQYF. The CDR3 DNA is TGCGCCTCCCAGGACACAGATACGCAGTATTTT.

This clonotype has just a few counts. The chain has TRBV7-2 and TRBJ2-1; TRBD2 matches at 9 bases. The V and J ends lost 5 bases and 7 bases, in that order; junction bases with no gene match: 6. Germline assignment: CDR1 SGHTA and CDR2 FQGNSA. The CDR3 contains 14 residues. CDR3 amino acids: CASSTGTSRNEQFF. In nucleotides, the CDR3 is TGTGCCAGCAGCACCGGGACTAGCAGGAATGAGCAGTTCTTC.

This clonotype was detected a few times. The chain carries TRBV7-9 and TRBJ1-2, with 8 bases fitting TRBD1. Germline CDR1 SEHNR, CDR2 FQNEAQ (reference sequence). The CDR3 spans 13 residues. V was pared by 5 bases and J by 8 bases, with 7 bases of the junction left unmatched. DNA for the CDR3: TGTGCCAGCAGCGTGGGACAGGAGGGCGGCTACACCTTC. This gives the protein CASSVGQEGGYTF.

This chain links TRBV6-4 with TRBJ1-2; D call uncertain. V was shortened by 5 bases and J by 2 bases, with 12 bases between the two germline ends. CDR1 MRHNA and CDR2 SNTAGT come from the germline V gene. The CDR3 loop spans 14 amino acids. Here the CDR3 reads CASSPAPDNYGYTF. CDR3 nucleotide sequence: TGTGCCAGCAGTCCAGCGCCGGACAACTATGGCTACACCTTC.

This clonotype was recorded a few times. The chain has TRBV20-1 and TRBJ2-5; the match to TRBD2 covers 11 bases. CDR3 length equals 15 residues. The germline gives CDR1 DFQATT, CDR2 SNEGSKA (reference sequence). The V gene end was trimmed by 5 bases and the J gene end by 3 bases; junction bases not matched to a gene: 8. The CDR3 region has the DNA TGCAGTGCTCCCCCACTAGCGGGGGAAAAAGAGACCCAGTACTTC. It codes for CSAPPLAGEKETQYF.